One sample yielded the 9 T cell receptor beta chains listed below, sequenced in a study of blood T cell repertoires in COVID-19 (dated by TCRdb to the early 2020s). The library came from the immunoSEQ multiplex PCR assay. The table was pulled from immuneACCESS by TCRdb, which kept in-frame rearrangements only. Such tables lose some clones; where checked, under half of the loss comes from unresolved V genes, and the rest has no known cause. Within this sample are 130,000 to 150,000 clones, with around 79% of them counted one time only. Clones ranked in the top ten supply just under 5% of the sample. Sequencing used peripheral blood. Every receptor here comes from a woman aged 70 to 79 with COVID-19, enrolled during active disease.

V usage is TRBV30 and J usage is TRBJ2-7, with 7 nucleotides matching TRBD1. The CDR3 extends over 13 amino acids. Trimming removed 4 bases from V and 5 bases from J; junction bases left unmatched: 8. The germline V gene has CDR1 GTSNPN and CDR2 SVGIG (reference sequence). The CDR3 bases are TGTGCCTGGACCCACGCCGGGACAGACGAGCAGTACTTC. Protein product: CAWTHAGTDEQYF.

This chain links TRBV7-2 with TRBJ2-7, with D tentatively TRBD2 (6 bases). Germline CDR1 SGHTA, CDR2 FQGNSA. CDR3 length: 15 residues. The V gene lost 1 base and the J gene lost 3 bases, with 13 bases spanning the gap. The CDR3 DNA sequence: TGTGCCAGCAGCTTAGAATGGGACTCCTACTACGAGCAGTACTTC. Protein product: CASSLEWDSYYEQYF.

This chain joins TRBV11-1 and TRBJ2-7; TRBD1 matches 11 bases. The CDR3 contains 15 residues. The V gene's germline CDR1 is SGHAT and CDR2 FQDESV (reference sequence). J lost 6 bases, V lost 2 bases, and 6 bases had no gene match. CDR3 nucleotides: TGTGCCAGCAGCTTATACGGGACAGGGGGTCCCGAGCAGTACTTC. The encoded protein is CASSLYGTGGPEQYF.

This rearrangement joins TRBV5-1 to TRBJ1-1; 7 bases match TRBD1. Germline assignment: CDR1 SGHRS and CDR2 YFSETQ. V lost 5 bases and J lost 10; bases outside the gene matches: 8. This CDR3 is built from 12 residues. The CDR3 is CASREDQGGAFF. CDR3 bases: TGCGCCAGCAGGGAGGACCAGGGGGGAGCTTTCTTT.

The count of this clone is one. The chain uses TRBV19 and TRBJ1-6; 12 bases match TRBD1. This CDR3 region has 17 residues. CDR1 and CDR2 (germline): LNHDA, SQIVND (reference sequence). V was pared by 4 bases and J by 9 bases, with 10 bases of the junction left unmatched. CDR3 region: CASSTTSGQGAGSPLHF. As DNA, the CDR3 is TGTGCCAGTAGTACGACCTCGGGACAGGGGGCAGGTTCACCCCTCCACTTT.

The gene calls are TRBV2 and TRBJ2-7, with D tentatively TRBD2 (6 bases). The CDR3 totals 13 residues. The V gene's germline CDR1 is SNHLY and CDR2 FYNNEI. Between the trimmed V and J ends, which lost 7 bases and 6 bases, there was a span of 16 bases. CDR3: CASMVEGSREQYF. CDR3 nucleotides: TGTGCCAGCATGGTGGAGGGTTCTCGCGAGCAGTACTTC.

The V gene is TRBV18, the J gene TRBJ1-4; TRBD1 might be the D (6 bases). V was clipped by 3 bases and J by 7 bases, with 12 bases between them. CDR1 is KGHSH, CDR2 LQKENI, per germline. The CDR3 runs to 14 residues. The DNA of the CDR3 is TGTGCCAGCTCACCCGGGACATGGGGTGAAAAACTGTTTTTT. Translating gives CASSPGTWGEKLFF. Filled out from reference TRBV18 and TRBJ1-4, the complete variable domain reads NAGVMQNPRHLVRRRGQEARLRCSPMKGHSHVYWYRQLPEEGLKFMVYLQKENIIDESGMPKERFSAEFPKEGPSILRIQQVVRGDSAAYFCASSPGTWGEKLFFGSGTQLSVL.

This clone was seen a single time. This chain uses TRBV7-9 with TRBJ1-5, with 7 bases fitting TRBD1. Trimming took 5 bases from V and 2 from J; bases not matched to a gene: 9. Germline CDR1 reads SEHNR; CDR2 reads FQNEAQ (reference sequence). The CDR3 extends over 16 amino acids. CDR3 region: CASSAEQGFGNQPQHF. Written as DNA, the CDR3 is TGTGCCAGCAGCGCCGAACAGGGGTTCGGCAATCAGCCCCAGCATTTT.

This clone was observed a single time. The chain couples TRBV5-1 to TRBJ2-3, with D hard to call. Deletions cut 6 bases from V and 1 base from J, with 9 bases between. This CDR3 is 13 amino acids long. From germline, CDR1 is SGHRS and CDR2 YFSETQ. CDR3 bases: TGCGCCAGCACCCTTACTGGCACAGATACGCAGTATTTT. This codes for CASTLTGTDTQYF.